This T cell receptor beta chain was obtained from a study of response to subunit inactivated influenza vaccine. MiXCR was run by TCRdb on the RT-PCR reads, yielding one entry per CDR3 protein. The sample carries 560,000 or so distinct CDR3 sequences, approximately 7.6% recorded once. Many counts were recorded for this clonotype. Its specificity is not known. Study findings and constraints: Authors suggested seasonal influenza vaccinations each recruit few new T cells.

Sequenced material: PBMCs from blood, taken around 25 months after vaccination. This clonotype was sampled from a man in his fifties or sixties who received an inactivated influenza vaccine.

The DNA for the CDR3 is TGTGCCAGCAACACAGATACGCAGTATTTT. Translation gives CASNTDTQYF. This chain links TRBV9 with TRBJ2-3; D unclear. The CDR3 is 10 residues long. Germline CDR1 is SGDLS and CDR2 is YYNGEE. V lost 6 bases, J lost 2 bases, and 1 base lay in between.